The 19 T cell receptor beta chains given below trace back to one sample, sequenced in a study of blood T cell repertoires in COVID-19. Measured with immunoSEQ multiplex PCR; TCRdb has only the in-frame clones, and not every one. The data show about 250,000 clones, around 89% seen once. The sample comprised peripheral blood. All receptors come from a woman aged 40 to 50 who had recovered from COVID-19.

Regarding this clone: Other DNA sequences in this specimen translate into the identical CDR3. This chain links TRBV11-2 with TRBJ2-7; the match to TRBD2 covers 7 bases. The CDR3 consists of 15 residues. Germline CDR1 and CDR2: SGHAT and FQNNGV. V lost 5 bases to trimming and J lost 0 bases; unmatched junction nucleotides: 7. The CDR3 protein is CASSLGGRSSYEQYF. The CDR3 DNA is TGTGCCAGCAGCCTGGGGGGGAGGAGCTCCTACGAGCAGTACTTC.

The chain couples TRBV19 to TRBJ2-1; a weak D match, TRBD2 (6 bases). Germline CDR1 reads LNHDA; CDR2 reads SQIVND (reference sequence). The CDR3 contains 13 residues. Trimming stripped 6 bases from V and 6 bases from J, with 12 bases between. The CDR3 spells CASRASARNEQFF. The CDR3 DNA reads TGTGCCAGTAGGGCTAGCGCCCGCAATGAGCAGTTCTTC.

This rearrangement joins TRBV29-1 to TRBJ2-1; maybe TRBD2 (5 bases). Deletions cut 6 bases from V and 5 bases from J, with 20 bases between. The germline CDR1 and CDR2 sequences are SQVTM and ANQGSEA. The CDR3 length is 15 residues. The CDR3 protein is CSVRPPRTGNNEQFF. CDR3 coding DNA: TGCAGCGTCCGCCCCCCCCGGACCGGGAACAATGAGCAGTTCTTC.

J is TRBJ2-7 and V is TRBV6-2 or TRBV6-3; weak D call: TRBD1 (5 bases). CDR3 length: 15 amino acids. CDR1 and CDR2 from the germline V gene are MNHEY and SVGEGT. Trimming cost V 0 bases and J 6 bases, with 15 bases left between them. CDR3 in DNA: TGTGCCAGCAGTTACTCTGGGGCGCAGGGCTCCGAGCAGTACGTC. Amino acids: CASSYSGAQGSEQYV.

J is TRBJ1-2 and V is TRBV11-2; 11 nucleotides line up with TRBD1. CDR1 is SGHAT and CDR2 is FQNNGV in the germline V gene. CDR3 size: 16 residues. Trimming at V came to 5 bases and at J to 4 bases, leaving 9 bases not matched to a gene. CDR3 in amino acids: CASSHYPGTGGYGYTF. The CDR3 DNA is TGTGCCAGCAGCCATTACCCCGGGACAGGGGGCTATGGCTACACCTTC.

In this sample, this clone turned up once. This chain uses TRBV5-1 with TRBJ1-6; possibly TRBD1 for D (5 bases). The CDR3 contains 16 residues. Germline V gene sequence: CDR1 SGHRS, CDR2 YFSETQ. V was cut by 1 base and J by 3 bases, with 11 bases left in between. The CDR3 reads CASSLTGDGYNSPLHF. The CDR3 DNA reads TGCGCCAGCAGCTTGACAGGTGACGGCTATAATTCACCCCTCCACTTT. Together with reference TRBV5-1 and TRBJ1-6, the CDR3 gives the full variable domain: KAGVTQTPRYLIKTRGQQVTLSCSPISGHRSVSWYQQTPGQGLQFLFEYFSETQRNKGNFPGRFSGRQFSNSRSEMNVSTLELGDSALYLCASSLTGDGYNSPLHFGNGTRLTVT.

The table lists this clone with a few counts. This sequence joins TRBV20-1 and TRBJ1-1, with TRBD1 matching 9 bases. This CDR3 region has 11 residues. Germline V gene lookup returns CDR1 DFQATT and CDR2 SNEGSKA (reference sequence). V lost 5 bases and J lost 11; bases outside the gene matches: 6. The CDR3 reads CSAEGDRGAFF. The CDR3 DNA is TGCAGTGCTGAGGGCGACAGGGGGGCTTTCTTT.

This sequence joins TRBV27 and TRBJ2-6; D possibly corresponds to TRBD1 (5 bases). The CDR3 length is 15 residues. Germline values: CDR1 MNHEY, CDR2 SMNVEV (reference sequence). V gave up 3 bases and J gave up 0 bases, with 6 bases separating them. The CDR3 protein is CASSLGLSGANVLTF. In nucleotides, the CDR3 is TGTGCCAGCAGTTTGGGGCTCTCTGGGGCCAACGTCCTGACTTTC.

The J gene is TRBJ2-3, the V gene TRBV3-1 (or the pseudogene TRBV3-2); TRBD2 might be the D (5 bases). From germline, CDR1 is LGHDT and CDR2 YNNKEL (reference sequence). V shed 0 bases and J shed 10 bases, with 20 bases lying between them. This CDR3 is 16 amino acids long. CDR3 sequence reads: CASSQERPGSLRAQYF. Here the CDR3 DNA reads TGTGCCAGCAGCCAAGAAAGGCCGGGATCCCTAAGGGCGCAGTATTTT.

This rearrangement joins TRBV11-2 to TRBJ2-3; D is perhaps TRBD2 (6 bases). The CDR3 extends over 16 amino acids. V gave up 3 bases and J gave up 2 bases, with 15 bases separating them. Germline CDR1 SGHAT, CDR2 FQNNGV. The CDR3, as DNA: TGTGCCAGCAGCTTCGGGGCGGGGAAGACCACAGATACGCAGTATTTT. This translates into CASSFGAGKTTDTQYF. Based on the CDR3 plus reference TRBV11-2 and TRBJ2-3, the full variable domain is EAGVAQSPRYKIIEKRQSVAFWCNPISGHATLYWYQQILGQGPKLLIQFQNNGVVDDSQLPKDRFSAERLKGVDSTLKIQPAKLEDSAVYLCASSFGAGKTTDTQYFGPGTRLTVL.

CDR3 DNA sequence: TGTGCCAGCAGCTTGGGGGCAATGAACACTGAAGCTTTCTTT. It translates to CASSLGAMNTEAFF. The chain is built from TRBV11-3 and TRBJ1-1; D may be TRBD1 (6 bases). The germline gives CDR1 SGHNT, CDR2 YENEEA. V lost 3 bases to trimming and J lost 0 bases, with 8 bases between them. The CDR3 loop spans 14 amino acids.

This chain joins TRBV14 and TRBJ2-7, with 7 bases that match TRBD2. CDR1 is SGHDN and CDR2 is FVKESK in the germline V gene. V dropped 4 bases and J dropped 4; count of bases not matched to a gene: 10. CDR3 length equals 15 residues. Here the CDR3 reads CASSPREGGRYEQYF. The CDR3 DNA reads TGTGCCAGCAGCCCGAGGGAGGGCGGGCGGTACGAGCAGTACTTC.

This clone showed up just once. The rearrangement uses TRBV29-1 and TRBJ1-1, with 9 positions matching TRBD1. Germline V lookup: CDR1 SQVTM, CDR2 ANQGSEA. Trimming cost V 7 bases and J 3 bases; bases outside gene matches: 3. The CDR3 runs 12 residues. CDR3 bases: TGCAGCGGGACAGGGGTCTACACTGAAGCTTTCTTT. Protein sequence: CSGTGVYTEAFF.

This clone was observed a single time. The genes are TRBV28 and TRBJ2-7; a weak D match, TRBD1 (6 bases). Germline loops: CDR1 MDHEN, CDR2 SYDVKM. The CDR3 spans 16 residues. Trimming left V 2 bases short and J 1 base short, with 15 bases between. CDR3 loop: CASSLPTGWGSYEQYF. As DNA, the CDR3 is TGTGCCAGCAGTTTACCCACAGGGTGGGGGTCCTACGAGCAGTACTTC.

The J gene is TRBJ1-2, the V gene TRBV7-9, with D hard to call. Germline-derived CDR1 and CDR2 are SEHNR and FQNEAQ (reference sequence). The ends were cut back, 1 base at V and 8 bases at J, with 11 bases in the middle. This CDR3 is 13 amino acids long. The CDR3: CASSLGPGSGYTF. The CDR3 DNA is TGTGCCAGCAGCTTAGGGCCGGGGTCGGGCTACACCTTC.

J is TRBJ1-1 and V is TRBV10-3; tentatively, D is TRBD1 (6 bases). The germline V and J ends were trimmed by 6 bases and 1 base, with 12 bases remaining between them. This CDR3 spans 14 amino acids. Germline loops: CDR1 ENHRY, CDR2 SYGVKD. CDR3 bases: TGTGCCATCAGCCGGACAGAACAGAACACTGAAGCTTTCTTT. Residues: CAISRTEQNTEAFF.

This clone was found once. V usage is TRBV7-9 and J usage is TRBJ1-4; TRBD1 might be the D (6 bases). The V gene's germline CDR1 is SEHNR and CDR2 FQNEAQ (reference sequence). Trimming took off 5 bases at V and 7 bases at J, with 26 bases between the two ends. The CDR3 contains 18 residues. The CDR3 DNA is TGTGCCAGCAGCCACGACCGGGGGGGCCCCGGAGGAGGTGAAAAACTGTTTTTT. It codes for CASSHDRGGPGGGEKLFF. Filled out from reference TRBV7-9 and TRBJ1-4, the complete variable domain reads DTGVSQNPRHKITKRGQNVTFRCDPISEHNRLYWYRQTLGQGPEFLTYFQNEAQLEKSRLLSDRFSAERPKGSFSTLEIQRTEQGDSAMYLCASSHDRGGPGGGEKLFFGSGTQLSVL.

The V and J genes are TRBV27 and TRBJ1-1, with D perhaps matching TRBD1 (6 bases). The CDR3 has 15 residues. Germline V gives CDR1 MNHEY, CDR2 SMNVEV (reference sequence). V was pared by 10 bases and J by 0 bases, with 18 bases between. CDR3 sequence reads: CATSGPGHLNTEAFF. CDR3 in DNA: TGTGCCACCTCCGGGCCGGGACACCTGAACACTGAAGCTTTCTTT.

The genes are TRBV6-2 or TRBV6-3 and TRBJ2-2; 8 bases line up with TRBD2. The CDR3 extends over 18 amino acids. J was trimmed by 2 bases and V by 4 bases; bases with no gene match: 12. Germline loops: CDR1 MNHEY, CDR2 SVGEGT. Written as DNA, the CDR3 is TGTGCCAGCAGTTTTGGTGGCGGGGGGAGGGCCAACACCGGGGAGCTGTTTTTT. This translates into CASSFGGGGRANTGELFF.